These T cell receptor beta chains were read from a single sample in a study of OX40 agonist ivuxolimab in advanced cancers. The method was immunoSEQ multiplex PCR; TCRdb's version includes in-frame clones alone and lacks a portion of them. The sample lists approximately 44,000 clones, around 92% occurring once. The sequences come from CD4+ or CD8+ T cells sorted from blood, collected in a trial of the OX40 agonist ivuxolimab. Receptor source: an adult with an advanced solid tumor such as melanoma, head and neck, liver or kidney cancer. The CDR3 runs from the conserved cysteine through the conserved F or W. The order of the fields is D gene, V gene, clone size, J gene, CDR3 DNA, CDR3 protein. A D gene is named only where the DNA matches it firmly. Clone size appears in some rows only: once, few, many, or a class for an expanded clone.

.	TRBV5-3	.	TRBJ2-2	TGTGCCAGAAGCCAAAACACCGGGGAGCTGTTTTTT	CARSQNTGELFF
TRBD2	TRBV30	.	TRBJ2-3	TGTGCCTGGAGTGTAGGAGCGGGGGCTGTAGATACGCAGTATTTT	CAWSVGAGAVDTQYF
.	TRBV9	.	TRBJ2-3	TGTGCCAGCAGCGCCGTCAGCGGAGGGGGGACAGATACGCAGTATTTT	CASSAVSGGGTDTQYF
TRBD1	TRBV30	.	TRBJ1-1	TGTGCCTGGGGGGACAGGCGCGCTGAAGCTTTCTTT	CAWGDRRAEAFF
TRBD2	TRBV27	.	TRBJ2-7	TGTGCCAGCAGTTTGGCTAGCGGGATCTACGAGCAGTACTTC	CASSLASGIYEQYF
.	TRBV7-9	once	TRBJ2-1	TGTGCCAGCAGCTCGGGTGGGTACAATGAGCAGTTCTTC	CASSSGGYNEQFF
TRBD2	TRBV2	.	TRBJ2-3	TGTGCCAGCAGCTCCCGACTAGCGGGAGGTTGGAGAACAGATACGCAGTATTTT	CASSSRLAGGWRTDTQYF
.	TRBV28	.	TRBJ2-7	TGTGCCAGCAGGCCCAGGGGCCCCCCCGAGCAGTACTTC	CASRPRGPPEQYF
.	TRBV6-5	once	TRBJ2-2	TGTGCCAGCAGTTACCTGGGGGCCACCGGGGAGCTGTTTTTT	CASSYLGATGELFF
TRBD2	TRBV7-8	.	TRBJ2-3	TGTGCCAGCAGCTTCCCGCAAGCGGGAGCTGCAGATACGCAGTATTTT	CASSFPQAGAADTQYF
TRBD2	TRBV7-8	.	TRBJ2-7	TGTGCCAGCAGCATAACCGGGACTAGCGGTTACGAGCAGTACTTC	CASSITGTSGYEQYF
TRBD2	TRBV5-5	.	TRBJ2-1	TGTGCCAGCAGCCGGACTAGCGGGGCCTCCTACAATGAGCAGTTCTTC	CASSRTSGASYNEQFF
.	TRBV7-2	.	TRBJ2-7	TGTGCCAGCAGCTTAGGGGACTCCTCCTACGAGCAGTACTTC	CASSLGDSSYEQYF
TRBD2	TRBV27	.	TRBJ2-1	TGTGCCAGCAGCCCATCCTCGGGGGGGGGTGAGCAGTTCTTC	CASSPSSGGGEQFF
.	TRBV10-3	.	TRBJ2-7	TGTGCCATCAGGGGTGATCCTAACCACGATCAGACGACGGGAAGCTCCTACGAGCAGTACTTC	CAIRGDPNHDQTTGSSYEQYF
TRBD2	TRBV9	.	TRBJ2-1	TGTGCCAGCAGCCCCCGGACTAGCTCCTACAATGAGCAGTTCTTC	CASSPRTSSYNEQFF
.	TRBV9	few	TRBJ1-1	TGTGCCAGCAGCCCCTTTGAGGGGAACACTGAAGCTTTCTTT	CASSPFEGNTEAFF
TRBD1	TRBV27	.	TRBJ2-7	TGTGCCAGCAGTTACCGACAGGGGCCATCCTACGAGCAGTACTTC	CASSYRQGPSYEQYF
.	TRBV28	once	TRBJ2-7	TGTGCCAGCAGTGCAAAACCCGGGAGACTATCTTACGAGCAGTACTTC	CASSAKPGRLSYEQYF
.	TRBV10-2	.	TRBJ2-2	TGCGCCAGCAGTGACAGGTTGGGTACCGGGGAGCTGTTTTTT	CASSDRLGTGELFF
.	TRBV6-1	.	TRBJ2-5	TGTGCCAGCAGCCTAGGGGGGGTCGAGACCCAGTACTTC	CASSLGGVETQYF
.	TRBV30	.	TRBJ1-5	TGTGCCTGGAGTGGTGGCGGACTCAATCAGCCCCAGCATTTT	CAWSGGGLNQPQHF
.	TRBV21-1	.	TRBJ2-3	TGTGCCAGCAAAGGTAGCGGGAGGTCGGTAGATACGCAGTATTTT	CASKGSGRSVDTQYF
.	TRBV10-1	.	TRBJ2-2	TGCGCCAGCAGTGACAGGGGAGGCACCGGGGAGCTGTTTTTT	CASSDRGGTGELFF
TRBD1	TRBV19	.	TRBJ1-2	TGTGCCAGTAGTGTACAGGGGGGTTATGGCTACACCTTC	CASSVQGGYGYTF
TRBD2	TRBV9	.	TRBJ2-7	TGTGCCAGCAGCGTAGCTTCTAGCGGGAGCTCCTACGAGCAGTACTTC	CASSVASSGSSYEQYF
TRBD1	TRBV29-1	.	TRBJ1-3	TGCAGCGTTGTCTTGACAGGGGCTGGAAACACCATATATTTT	CSVVLTGAGNTIYF
.	TRBV29-1	.	TRBJ2-5	TGCAGCGTTGAGAAGCCCCCGAGGAGAAATCAAGAGACCCAGTACTTC	CSVEKPPRRNQETQYF
.	TRBV12-5	.	TRBJ2-1	TGTGCTAGTGGTTTGGGTATCTTTGAGCAGTTCTTC	CASGLGIFEQFF
.	TRBV5-1	.	TRBJ1-2	TGCGCCAGCAGCACGCTGGACGGGGTCGGAGGCTACACCTTC	CASSTLDGVGGYTF
.	TRBV19	.	TRBJ1-2	TGTGCCAGTAGTATGGGTCAGATTGATGGCTACACCTTC	CASSMGQIDGYTF
TRBD1	TRBV28	.	TRBJ2-7	TGTGCCAGCAGACCACGGACAGGGACCTACGAGCAGTACTTC	CASRPRTGTYEQYF
.	TRBV14	.	TRBJ2-1	TGTGCCAGCAGCCTGGGACTGGAGCAGTTCTTC	CASSLGLEQFF
TRBD1	TRBV7-9	.	TRBJ2-7	TGTGCCAGCAGAGATGACAGGGGGGCAGCGGATCGGCAGTACTTC	CASRDDRGAADRQYF
.	TRBV11-2	.	TRBJ2-1	TGTGCCAGCAGCTTCCAAAATGAGCAGTTCTTC	CASSFQNEQFF
.	TRBV6-1	.	TRBJ2-2	TGTGCCAGCAGTGAATGGGCAGAGGGGGCCGGGGAGCTGTTTTTT	CASSEWAEGAGELFF
TRBD1	TRBV9	once	TRBJ2-7	TGTGCCAGCAGCTATAAGACAGGGACGGTCTACGAGCAGTACTTC	CASSYKTGTVYEQYF
TRBD1	TRBV28	.	TRBJ2-7	TGTGCCAGCAGTTTCCCCTCGCGGGACAGGGCCCAAGGGCAGTACTTC	CASSFPSRDRAQGQYF
TRBD1	TRBV10-3	.	TRBJ2-7	TGTGCCATAGCCGGGACAGGGGGTCACGAGCAGTACTTC	CAIAGTGGHEQYF
.	TRBV4-1	.	TRBJ2-5	TGCGCCAGCAGCCAAGAAACGGCAGGCCTACAAGAGACCCAGTACTTC	CASSQETAGLQETQYF
.	TRBV18	.	TRBJ2-2	TGTGCCAGCTCACCGCAAGGCGGGGAGCTGTTTTTT	CASSPQGGELFF
.	TRBV21-1	.	TRBJ2-7	TGTGCCAGCCTAAGGGGGATCGGGTACGAGCAGTACTTC	CASLRGIGYEQYF
.	TRBV7-9	.	TRBJ1-1	TGTGCCAGCAGCCCTACACGTGAAGCTTTCTTT	CASSPTREAFF
TRBD2	TRBV29-1	.	TRBJ2-7	TGCAGCGTTGCCGGGACAGAGCGGGAGGCCTCCTACGAGCAGTACTTC	CSVAGTEREASYEQYF
.	TRBV10-3	.	TRBJ2-7	TGTGCCATCAGTACGCCTATGGGCGTCACCGGCGAGCAGTACTTC	CAISTPMGVTGEQYF
TRBD2	TRBV7-8	.	TRBJ2-7	TGTGCCAGCAGCATAACTAACGCCGGGACTAGCGGGAGGGACGAGCAGTACTTC	CASSITNAGTSGRDEQYF